This TCR beta chain comes out of a study of cytotoxic CD8 clonotypes in ibrutinib-treated CLL. Study summary: Response samples followed a median about twelve months of treatment, range 6 to 36.

CDR3 size: 16 residues. Per the germline V gene, CDR1 is SGDLS and CDR2 is YYNGEE. Trimming cost V 0 bases and J 0 bases; bases outside gene matches: 3. Study-wide results and limits: Clonotypes that were public were uncommon, and they contracted or stayed stable on treatment. Sampling time points were not equivalent between sustained-remission and progressing patients. A rise in clonality was seen at ibrutinib response, and a fall back toward baseline was seen at progression.

Concerning this clone: Its target is unknown.

Sequencing used immunoSEQ multiplex PCR; TCRdb keeps in-frame clones, though not all of them. Here the sample spans approximately 45,000 clones, about two thirds being singletons. The sequence was obtained from a human donor with chronic lymphocytic leukemia. Sequenced here: PBMCs, sampled after 12 months of ibrutinib treatment. The chain carries TRBV9 and TRBJ1-1, with 9 positions matching TRBD1. CDR3: CASSVGGQGMNTEAFF. The CDR3 DNA reads as TGTGCCAGCAGCGTAGGGGGACAGGGCATGAACACTGAAGCTTTCTTT.